The clone carrying this T cell receptor (beta chain) has at least ten counts. Its antigen is unknown. The source of the sample is a study of neurological immune-mediated disorders. 2 million unsorted PBMCs were stored in RNAlater at -80 °C before RNA extraction. Study-wide results and limits: No sharing of CDR3 amino acid sequences was observed among expanded clones across subjects, suggesting private repertoires in all groups. One related-CDR3 cluster, found by phylogenetic grouping, held repertoires of 18 of 34 multiple sclerosis patients and is a possible signature.

This CDR3 has 12 residues. Deletions cut 5 bases from V and 8 bases from J, with 10 bases between. Per the germline V gene, CDR1 is MNHEY and CDR2 is SVGAGI. The cDNA was synthesized by 5'RACE incorporating 10-nucleotide random UMIs. From the 5' RACE reads, TCRdb called clonotypes with MiXCR, one entry per CDR3 protein. The sample records 55,000 to 60,000 distinct CDR3 sequences, around 3.5% being singletons. The chain has TRBV6-5 and TRBJ2-1; D may be TRBD1 (6 bases). What was sequenced was PBMCs. The sequence came from a woman in her 30s with multiple sclerosis. The chain's CDR3 is CASSARGDEQFF. CDR3 DNA sequence: TGTGCCAGCAGTGCCAGGGGTGATGAGCAGTTCTTC.